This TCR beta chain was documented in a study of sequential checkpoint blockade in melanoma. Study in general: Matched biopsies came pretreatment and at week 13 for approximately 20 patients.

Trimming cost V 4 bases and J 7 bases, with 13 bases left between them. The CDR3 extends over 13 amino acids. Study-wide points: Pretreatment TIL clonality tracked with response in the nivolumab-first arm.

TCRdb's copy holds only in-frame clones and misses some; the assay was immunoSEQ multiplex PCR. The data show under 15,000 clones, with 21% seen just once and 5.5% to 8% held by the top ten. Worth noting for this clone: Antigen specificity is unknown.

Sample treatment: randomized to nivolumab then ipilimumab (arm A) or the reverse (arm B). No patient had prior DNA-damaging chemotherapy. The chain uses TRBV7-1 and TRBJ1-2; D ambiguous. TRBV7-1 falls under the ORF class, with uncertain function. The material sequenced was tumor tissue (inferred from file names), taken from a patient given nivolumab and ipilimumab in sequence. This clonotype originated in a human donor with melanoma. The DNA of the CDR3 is TGTGCCAGCAGCTTAGTTGTCCGGGTTGGCTACACCTTC. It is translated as CASSLVVRVGYTF.